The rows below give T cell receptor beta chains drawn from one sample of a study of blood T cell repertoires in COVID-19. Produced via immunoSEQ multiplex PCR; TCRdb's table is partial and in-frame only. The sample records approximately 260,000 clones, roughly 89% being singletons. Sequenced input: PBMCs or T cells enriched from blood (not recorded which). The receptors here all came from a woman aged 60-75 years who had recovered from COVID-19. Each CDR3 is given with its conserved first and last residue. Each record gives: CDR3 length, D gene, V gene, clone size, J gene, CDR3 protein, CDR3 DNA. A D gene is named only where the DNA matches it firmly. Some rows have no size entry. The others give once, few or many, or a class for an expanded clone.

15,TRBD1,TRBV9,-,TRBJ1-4,CASSVTGTTNEKLFF,TGTGCCAGCAGCGTGACAGGGACCACTAATGAAAAACTGTTTTTT
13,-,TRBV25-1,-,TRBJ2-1,CASSGTVGYQQFF,TGTGCCAGCAGTGGGACAGTGGGTTATCAGCAGTTCTTC
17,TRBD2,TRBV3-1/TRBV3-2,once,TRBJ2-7,CASSQWTSGGRAYEQYF,TGTGCCAGCAGCCAGTGGACTAGCGGGGGCCGGGCCTACGAGCAGTACTTC
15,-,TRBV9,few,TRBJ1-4,CASSARSQYNEKLFF,TGTGCCAGCAGCGCAAGGAGTCAGTATAATGAAAAACTGTTTTTT
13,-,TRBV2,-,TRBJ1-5,CATSGEGGQPQHF,TGTGCCACTTCAGGGGAGGGTGGTCAGCCCCAGCATTTT
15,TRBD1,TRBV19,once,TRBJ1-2,CASSNRDSSLYGYTF,TGTGCCAGTAGTAACCGGGACAGTTCCTTGTATGGCTACACCTTC
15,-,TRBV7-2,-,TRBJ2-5,CASSLVPLYQETQYF,TGTGCCAGCAGCTTAGTTCCCCTGTACCAAGAGACCCAGTACTTC
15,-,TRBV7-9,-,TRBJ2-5,CASKSPDSRQETQYF,TGTGCCAGCAAAAGTCCGGACTCGAGGCAAGAGACCCAGTACTTC
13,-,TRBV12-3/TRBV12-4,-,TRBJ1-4,CASRPSPGGTEFF,TGTGCCAGCAGGCCCTCCCCCGGGGGGACGGAATTTTTT
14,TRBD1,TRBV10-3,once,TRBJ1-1,CAINSGQGDTEAFF,TGTGCCATCAACTCGGGACAGGGGGACACTGAAGCTTTCTTT
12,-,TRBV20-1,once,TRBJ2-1,CSASTSLNEQFF,TGCAGTGCTAGTACTAGTTTGAATGAGCAGTTCTTC
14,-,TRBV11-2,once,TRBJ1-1,CASSPLQNSAEAFF,TGTGCCAGCAGCCCTTTACAGAACTCAGCTGAAGCTTTCTTT
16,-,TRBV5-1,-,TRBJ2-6,CASSLEGISGANVLTF,TGCGCCAGCAGCTTGGAGGGGATCTCAGGGGCCAACGTCCTGACTTTC
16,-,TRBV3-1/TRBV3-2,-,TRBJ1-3,CASSQALFGPGNTIYF,TGTGCCAGCAGCCAAGCCCTTTTCGGTCCAGGAAACACCATATATTTT
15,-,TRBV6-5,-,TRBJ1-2,CASSSSGGGVLGYTF,TGTGCCAGCAGTTCCTCCGGGGGAGGGGTGCTCGGCTACACCTTC
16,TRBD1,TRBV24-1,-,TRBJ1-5,CVACGQGHTDNQPQHF,TGTGTTGCCTGCGGACAGGGACACACCGACAATCAGCCCCAGCATTTT